Shown below are 19 T cell receptor beta chains from a single sample sequenced in a study of T cell responses to AZD1222 COVID-19 vaccine. Libraries were prepared by immunoSEQ multiplex PCR; TCRdb keeps only in-frame clonotypes and omits some of them. This table has 95,000 to 100,000 clones, almost 90% appearing once. Sequences were derived from peripheral blood, sampled 28 days after the second AZD1222 dose. The receptor set was obtained from an adult who received the AZD1222 COVID-19 vaccine.

V gene TRBV11-2 combines with J gene TRBJ2-7, with 8 bases lining up with TRBD2. Trimming cost V 5 bases and J 2 bases; bases outside gene matches: 8. Germline loops: CDR1 SGHAT, CDR2 FQNNGV. The CDR3 extends over 15 amino acids. Here the CDR3 reads CASSTSGRGTYEQYF. DNA of the CDR3: TGTGCCAGCAGCACAAGCGGGAGAGGGACCTACGAGCAGTACTTC.

CDR3 nucleotides: TGTGCCAGCAGGTCAAGGACTAGCACAGATACGCAGTATTTT. This translates into CASRSRTSTDTQYF. The gene calls are TRBV2 and TRBJ2-3; a possible D gene is TRBD2 (5 bases). V was trimmed by 6 bases and J by 0 bases, leaving 10 bases between them. Germline V gene lookup returns CDR1 SNHLY and CDR2 FYNNEI. The CDR3 totals 14 residues.

The chain joins TRBV19 to TRBJ2-7; possible D gene TRBD1, 5 bases. Trimming pared 1 base from V and 5 bases from J, leaving 12 bases between. This CDR3 is built from 14 residues. Germline V gene lookup returns CDR1 LNHDA and CDR2 SQIVND (reference sequence). The CDR3 DNA reads TGTGCCAGTAGTATAGGGCAGGGTATCCACGAGCAGTACTTC. Translation gives CASSIGQGIHEQYF.

The J gene is TRBJ1-5, the V gene TRBV6-5; no clear D. V was shortened by 0 bases and J by 7 bases, with 13 bases between the two germline ends. The germline V gene encodes CDR1 MNHEY and CDR2 SVGAGI. The CDR3 has 15 residues. CDR3 nucleotide sequence: TGTGCCAGCAGTTACTCTCTGGCGAGCGGGCAGCCCCAGCATTTT. Protein: CASSYSLASGQPQHF.

The chain joins TRBV9 to TRBJ1-6; the match to TRBD1 covers 9 bases. J lost 3 bases, V lost 4 bases, and 5 bases had no gene match. In germline, CDR1 is SGDLS, CDR2 YYNGEE. CDR3 size: 16 residues. DNA of the CDR3: TGTGCCAGCAGCCCCCGGACAGGGGTCTATAATTCACCCCTCCACTTT. Amino acids: CASSPRTGVYNSPLHF.

This chain joins TRBV29-1 and TRBJ1-1; D is ambiguous. Germline CDR1 is SQVTM and CDR2 is ANQGSEA. CDR3 length equals 15 residues. V shed 5 bases and J shed 1 base, with 17 bases lying between them. CDR3 in amino acids: CSVTPIGRENTEAFF. The CDR3 DNA sequence: TGCAGCGTTACCCCCATAGGGCGGGAGAACACTGAAGCTTTCTTT.

The chain joins TRBV25-1 to TRBJ2-7; TRBD1 is a possible D gene (6 bases). Trimming pared 5 bases from V and 8 bases from J, leaving 16 bases between. CDR1 MGHDK and CDR2 SYGVNS come from the germline V gene. The CDR3 is 13 residues long. The CDR3 reads CASSPEGELKQYF. The CDR3 DNA is TGTGCCAGCAGTCCCGAGGGGGAGCTAAAGCAGTACTTC.

This clone was observed once. The CDR3 DNA reads TGTGCCAGTAGTATAGAGGCGGAAAGCTCCTACGAGCAGTACTTC. This gives the protein CASSIEAESSYEQYF. The chain employs TRBV19 and TRBJ2-7; no clear D gene. Germline-derived CDR1 and CDR2 are LNHDA and SQIVND (reference sequence). The CDR3 spans 15 residues. Between the trimmed V and J ends, which lost 0 bases and 0 bases, there was a span of 9 bases. The full variable domain, rest sourced from reference TRBV19 and TRBJ2-7, is DGGITQSPKYLFRKEGQNVTLSCEQNLNHDAMYWYRQDPGQGLRLIYYSQIVNDFQKGDIAEGYSVSREKKESFPLTVTSAQKNPTAFYLCASSIEAESSYEQYFGPGTRLTVT.

The chain combines TRBV5-5 with TRBJ1-1, with D possibly being TRBD1 (5 bases). The CDR3 is 14 residues long. The V gene's germline CDR1 is SGHKS and CDR2 YYEKEE (reference sequence). V was pared by 9 bases and J by 5 bases, with 20 bases between. The CDR3 is CATIPGQGGTEAFF. The DNA for the CDR3 is TGTGCCACCATCCCGGGGCAGGGTGGGACTGAAGCTTTCTTT.

The V and J genes are TRBV6-2 or TRBV6-3 and TRBJ2-7, with D perhaps assigned TRBD1 or TRBD2 (5 bases each). This CDR3 is built from 17 residues. Trimming cost V 4 bases and J 2 bases, with 21 bases left between them. Looked up from germline, CDR1 is MNHEY and CDR2 is SVGEGT. The CDR3 spells CASSWETDTSPTYEQYF. The CDR3 DNA sequence: TGTGCCAGCAGTTGGGAGACAGACACATCACCAACCTACGAGCAGTACTTC.

The V and J genes are TRBV7-3 and TRBJ2-2; 7 nucleotides match TRBD2. Per the germline V gene, CDR1 is SGHTA and CDR2 is FQGTGA. With 5 bases clipped from V and 6 bases from J, the junction kept 9 bases outside the gene matches. The CDR3 consists of 15 residues. The CDR3 nucleotides read TGTGCCAGCAGCCTAGGACTAGGAAATGCCGGGGAGCTGTTTTTT. Translated: CASSLGLGNAGELFF. The full variable domain, rest sourced from reference TRBV7-3 and TRBJ2-2, is GAGVSQTPSNKVTEKGKYVELRCDPISGHTALYWYRQSLGQGPEFLIYFQGTGAADDSGLPNDRFFAVRPEGSVSTLKIQRTERGDSAVYLCASSLGLGNAGELFFGEGSRLTVL.

The chain uses TRBV10-3 and TRBJ1-2, with D hard to call. Trimming took off 2 bases at V and 4 bases at J, with 8 bases between the two ends. This CDR3 has 13 residues. Germline CDR1 reads ENHRY; CDR2 reads SYGVKD. CDR3 amino acids: CAISETNLYGYTF. In DNA, the CDR3 is TGTGCCATCAGTGAGACCAACCTCTATGGCTACACCTTC.

In nucleotides, the CDR3 is TGTGCCTGGAGTGTACTTCGTAGGGACACCGGGGAGCTGTTTTTT. This sequence encodes CAWSVLRRDTGELFF. This chain joins TRBV30 and TRBJ2-2; D call uncertain. The CDR3 consists of 15 residues. V dropped 0 bases and J dropped 3 bases, with 11 bases sitting between them. Germline CDR1 and CDR2: GTSNPN and SVGIG (reference sequence).

V is TRBV12-3 or TRBV12-4 and J is TRBJ2-1; D is unclear. This CDR3 contains 13 residues. The germline V and J ends were trimmed by 2 bases and 5 bases, with 7 bases remaining between them. The DNA for the CDR3 is TGTGCCAGCAGTTTATCCGAGAACAATGAGCAGTTCTTC. As protein: CASSLSENNEQFF.

CDR3: CASSQDNRNSPLHF. In nucleotides, the CDR3 is TGTGCCAGCAGCCAAGATAACAGAAATTCACCCCTCCACTTT. The rearrangement joins TRBV4-2 to TRBJ1-6; D is unresolved. The CDR3 consists of 14 residues. V was clipped by 0 bases and J by 7 bases, with 7 bases between them. Germline loops: CDR1 LGHNA, CDR2 YNFKEQ.

The V gene is TRBV5-6, the J gene TRBJ2-5, with D perhaps TRBD2 (6 bases). Germline values: CDR1 SGHDT, CDR2 YYEEEE. V was shortened by 4 bases and J by 5 bases, with 15 bases between the two germline ends. There are 14 residues in the CDR3. CDR3 residues: CASSTGPGEETQYF. CDR3 bases: TGTGCCAGCAGCACGGGTCCGGGAGAGGAGACCCAGTACTTC.

This clone was recorded only once. V usage is TRBV3-1 (or the pseudogene TRBV3-2) and J usage is TRBJ2-7; D is perhaps TRBD2 (5 bases). Germline V gene data show CDR1 as LGHDT and CDR2 as YNNKEL (reference sequence). The CDR3 has 15 residues. V lost 0 bases and J 2 bases, leaving 11 bases between the germline ends. CDR3 loop: CASSQDITEAYEQYF. Here the CDR3 DNA reads TGTGCCAGCAGCCAAGATATCACGGAGGCCTACGAGCAGTACTTC.

The chain couples TRBV5-6 to TRBJ2-3; tentatively, D is TRBD1 (5 bases). Trimming removed 4 bases from V and 0 bases from J, with 18 bases in between. CDR1 is SGHDT, CDR2 YYEEEE, per germline. The CDR3 extends over 17 amino acids. The DNA for the CDR3 is TGTGCCAGCAGCCCTAGGGGCATGGCACATAGCACAGATACGCAGTATTTT. Translation gives CASSPRGMAHSTDTQYF.

The chain couples TRBV12-3 or TRBV12-4 to TRBJ2-7; D is undetermined. This CDR3 comprises 13 residues. Between the trimmed V and J ends, which lost 2 bases and 4 bases, there was a span of 9 bases. CDR3: CASSLTSEYEQYF. In DNA, the CDR3 is TGTGCCAGCAGTTTAACCTCTGAATACGAGCAGTACTTC.